This TCR beta chain stems from a study of control samples from healthy donors and cancer patients (dated by TCRdb to about 2020). Library construction relied on the immunoSEQ multiplex PCR assay. Sourced from immuneACCESS, this table was stored by TCRdb with only in-frame sequences that have V and J called. A share of the clones is absent; for the studies checked, an unresolved V gene accounts for under half, and the remainder has no known explanation. The sample table records tens of thousands of clones; 88% of these occur just once. The top ten hold about 3.5% of the sample. CDR1 SGHDT and CDR2 YYEEEE were looked up in the germline V gene. The CDR3 goes from the cysteine to the phenylalanine over 14 residues. The read is trimmed to its CDR3 DNA, 42 bases read in frame from base 1. The V and J ends are trimmed by 0 bases and 6 bases, leaving 12 bases between them. Points on this clone: The target of this receptor is not known. Base quality data are lacking; no much larger clone is found one base away.

The chain was built from TRBV5-6 and TRBJ1-2; tentative D gene TRBD1, with 5 bases matching. Material for sequencing was blood. The sequence came from a man aged 45-65 years in good health. The nucleotide sequence is given as TGTGCCAGCAGCTTGGTTAGCAGGGAAAATGGCTACACCTTC. This gives the protein CASSLVSRENGYTF.